The entry that follows covers one T cell receptor (beta chain) sequence. The antigen is unknown. The V end lost 0 bases, the J end lost 6 bases, and 15 bases lay between the germline ends. CDR3 length equals 15 residues. Germline-derived CDR1 and CDR2 are PRHDT and FYEKMQ (reference sequence). The data derive from a study of lymphopenia after photon versus proton radiotherapy. Study conclusions and caveats: Only patients who died were analyzed for survival; proton advantage is unproven. Post-nadir TCR diversity decline inversely tracked overall survival among those who died. Proton therapy kept repertoires fairly stable, unlike photons, which gained effector/memory cells.

The assay was immunoSEQ multiplex PCR, and TCRdb's table has in-frame clones only and misses some. The table lists over 50,000 clones, approximately 84% of them singletons. Specimen: peripheral blood, collected from a patient treated with photon-based radiotherapy. The receptor was derived from a man aged 35 to 55 with gastric cancer. The genes are TRBV13 and TRBJ2-7, with D possibly TRBD1 on 7 matching bases. CDR3 loop: CASSLGAGGRGEQYF. The CDR3 DNA reads TGTGCCAGCAGCTTAGGAGCAGGGGGGCGAGGCGAGCAGTACTTC.